Below, 9 T cell receptor beta chains from the same sample are listed, as sequenced in a study of blood T cell repertoires in COVID-19. TCRdb keeps only in-frame clones here, not all; method: immunoSEQ multiplex PCR. The sample shows some 98,000 clones, approximately 80% of them seen only once. Sequenced sample: peripheral blood. The receptors derive from a man in his sixties or seventies with active or convalescent COVID-19.

The V gene is TRBV19, the J gene TRBJ1-5; D not certain. The CDR3 spans 13 residues. Germline V gene data show CDR1 as LNHDA and CDR2 as SQIVND (reference sequence). V was clipped by 0 bases and J by 5 bases, with 5 bases between them. The CDR3 sequence: CASSIDLYQPQHF. The CDR3 region has the DNA TGTGCCAGTAGTATAGACCTATATCAGCCCCAGCATTTT.

This rearrangement joins TRBV30 to TRBJ1-2; 9 nucleotides align to TRBD1. This CDR3 spans 16 amino acids. CDR1 GTSNPN and CDR2 SVGIG come from the germline V gene (reference sequence). J gave up 3 bases and V 4 bases, and 12 bases lay outside the gene matches. The chain's CDR3 is CAWTGSGTGRYYGYTF. DNA for the CDR3: TGTGCCTGGACTGGCTCCGGGACAGGGCGCTACTATGGCTACACCTTC.

The CDR3 sequence: CASSTVRGIYNEQFF. CDR3 coding DNA: TGTGCCAGCAGCACGGTGCGGGGAATCTACAATGAGCAGTTCTTC. J is TRBJ2-1 and V is TRBV2, with a tentative D call TRBD2 (6 bases). Per the germline V gene, CDR1 is SNHLY and CDR2 is FYNNEI. The CDR3 runs 15 residues. V was shortened by 6 bases and J by 3 bases, with 15 bases between the two germline ends.

The J gene is TRBJ1-6, the V gene TRBV5-4, with a possible D match to TRBD1 (6 bases). V was cut by 2 bases and J by 7 bases, with 16 bases left in between. Germline CDR1 is SGHNT and CDR2 is YYREEE (reference sequence). The CDR3 sequence is 16 residues long. The CDR3 sequence is CASSLYMARGNSPLHF. The CDR3 coding sequence is TGTGCCAGCAGCTTATATATGGCCAGGGGAAATTCACCCCTCCACTTT.

The chain joins TRBV5-1 to TRBJ2-1, with 8 bases identical to TRBD2. V trimming: 1 base; J trimming: 8 bases; junction bases outside the gene matches: 5. CDR3 length: 14 amino acids. CDR1 and CDR2 from the germline V gene are SGHRS and YFSETQ. The CDR3 here is CASSLSGGPDEQFF. In DNA form, the CDR3 reads TGCGCCAGCAGCTTGTCGGGGGGGCCGGATGAGCAGTTCTTC.

This sequence joins TRBV3-1 (or the pseudogene TRBV3-2) and TRBJ2-2, with 7 bases aligning to TRBD2. Germline assignment: CDR1 LGHDT and CDR2 YNNKEL (reference sequence). The CDR3 covers 15 residues. J lost 3 bases, V lost 4 bases, and 5 bases had no gene match. CDR3 sequence reads: CASSRTRGDTGELFF. CDR3 nucleotides: TGTGCCAGCAGCCGGACTAGAGGCGACACCGGGGAGCTGTTTTTT.

This chain uses TRBV7-8 with TRBJ1-2; 11 positions agree with TRBD1. CDR3 length: 16 residues. Germline CDR1 SGHVS, CDR2 FQNEAQ. V shed 4 bases, J shed 6 bases, and the junction held 10 bases outside the gene matches. CDR3 nucleotide sequence: TGTGCCAGCAGCTCCACTCCCCGGACAGGGGGCAATGGCTACACCTTC. Protein: CASSSTPRTGGNGYTF.

This chain joins TRBV6-6 and TRBJ2-5; TRBD2 aligns across 9 bases. Germline CDR1 is MNHNY and CDR2 is SVGAGI (reference sequence). This CDR3 region has 15 residues. V trimming: 5 bases; J trimming: 4 bases; junction bases outside the gene matches: 8. The CDR3 is CASSGSGTSRETQYF. CDR3 DNA: TGTGCCAGCAGTGGATCCGGGACTAGCAGAGAGACCCAGTACTTC.

The chain combines TRBV30 with TRBJ1-1; tentative D call: TRBD1 (5 bases). The CDR3 has 12 residues. Germline V CDR1 and CDR2: GTSNPN, SVGIG (reference sequence). The V end was cut by 0 bases, the J end by 5 bases, with 7 bases between. CDR3 protein: CAWSVRGTEAFF. The CDR3, as DNA: TGTGCCTGGAGTGTTCGGGGGACTGAAGCTTTCTTT.